This T cell receptor (beta chain) emerged from a study of CD8+CD57+ T cells in acquired aplastic anemia. The overall study: Isolated CD4+ and CD8+ cells, once sorted, yielded DNA averaging about 3.4 ug. Where healthy donors were concerned, CD4+ cells averaged about 10 million reads. Study conclusions and caveats: Between patients and controls, CD8+ Simpson's diversity did not vary significantly. Found in both controls and patients were approximately 29 CD8+ CDR3 sequences.

Genomic DNA was employed as the template in profiling TCR beta VDJ and CDR3. TCRdb recomputed calls from the reads with MiXCR, one row per CDR3 protein. In the table there are a few hundred thousand distinct CDR3 sequences, 34% of which are singletons. This clonotype was observed at least ten times. The antigen is not known. CDR1 SGDLS and CDR2 YYNGEE come from the germline V gene. This CDR3 contains 14 residues. Trimming shortened V by 0 bases and J by 14 bases, and 15 bases separated the two germline ends. The specimen sequenced was sorted CD4+, CD8+, or CD8+CD57+ T cells (not recorded which) from PBMCs. The source is a human donor in good health, serving as a control. V is TRBV9 and J is TRBJ1-6; D is unclear. The CDR3 bases are TGTGCCAGCAGCGTAGAACAGAGAGATAGTTCCCTCCACTTT. It is translated as CASSVEQRDSSLHF.